This entry is about one T cell receptor beta chain. The junction and the germline gene differ at one end; a read error may be behind it. These data come from a study of blood T cells in healthy people across ages. The CDR3 is 13 amino acids. Per the germline V gene, CDR1 is SGDLS and CDR2 is YYNGEE. A sample-barcoded 5' primer and a J-beta primer mix were used in a second PCR of roughly 6 to 12 cycles. From the 5' RACE reads, TCRdb called clonotypes with MiXCR, one entry per CDR3 protein. The table has some 560,000 distinct CDR3 sequences, around a quarter seen once. RNA extraction gave at least 5.5 micrograms of total RNA per sample. The sample was also reused in another study, on T cells of mothers and their children. Per that paper: The sample comes from fewer than 10 healthy Caucasian donors: mothers and children. For related and unrelated pairs alike, thymic selection shapes TCR recombination output similarly.

The sequence came from a boy aged 2 to 9 in good health. The chain employs TRBV9 and TRBJ1-1, with TRBD1 as a possible D gene (6 bases). Sequenced material: blood. The CDR3 here is CACSARGRGEAFF. Here the CDR3 DNA reads TGTGCCTGCAGCGCGCGGGGGCGGGGTGAAGCTTTCTTT.